The 20 T cell receptor beta chains reported below all come from one sample, sequenced in a study of cytomegalovirus exposure and HLA in healthy donors. Primers for the PCR totalled 60 Vbeta and 13 Jbeta. Assay: immunoSEQ multiplex PCR; the TCRdb copy retains only in-frame clones and omits some. The sample holds 150,000 to 200,000 clones, 70% to 80% seen once. The sequenced sample consisted of PBMCs. Receptors were obtained from a man aged 18 to 29 in good health and CMV-seronegative.

This clone appeared a few times. This chain connects TRBV5-1 to TRBJ2-5; 11 nucleotides line up with TRBD2. With 6 bases clipped from V and 4 bases from J, the junction kept 5 bases outside the gene matches. This CDR3 contains 14 residues. Looked up from germline, CDR1 is SGHRS and CDR2 is YFSETQ. In nucleotides, the CDR3 is TGCGCCAGCACTCTAGCGGGGGGTCCAGAGACCCAGTACTTC. This gives the protein CASTLAGGPETQYF.

The V and J genes are TRBV14 and TRBJ2-3; 7 bases are a match to TRBD2. J lost 5 bases, V lost 0 bases, and 8 bases had no gene match. The CDR3 loop spans 16 amino acids. Germline CDR1 reads SGHDN; CDR2 reads FVKESK. The CDR3, as DNA: TGTGCCAGCAGCCAAGATGCCGGGGCGGGAGAAGATACGCAGTATTTT. Its translation: CASSQDAGAGEDTQYF. Combining the CDR3 with reference TRBV14 and TRBJ2-3 gives the whole variable domain EAGVTQFPSHSVIEKGQTVTLRCDPISGHDNLYWYRRVMGKEIKFLLHFVKESKQDESGMPNNRFLAERTGGTYSTLKVQPAELEDSGVYFCASSQDAGAGEDTQYFGPGTRLTVL.

The V and J genes are TRBV25-1 and TRBJ1-2; no clear D. From germline, CDR1 is MGHDK and CDR2 SYGVNS. The CDR3 spans 15 residues. Trimming stripped 2 bases from V and 4 bases from J, with 14 bases between. DNA of the CDR3: TGTGCCAGCAGTGAACAGGAACCACTTCTCTATGGCTACACCTTC. Translated, it gives CASSEQEPLLYGYTF.

The chain carries TRBV2 and TRBJ2-3; weak D call: TRBD2 (5 bases). With 1 base removed from V and 4 bases from J, the gap between germline ends came to 12 bases. CDR3 size: 15 residues. Germline V lookup: CDR1 SNHLY, CDR2 FYNNEI. The CDR3 coding sequence is TGTGCCAGCAGTGAAGACCGGGGTGGTTCAGATACGCAGTATTTT. It is translated as CASSEDRGGSDTQYF.

J is TRBJ1-3 and V is TRBV29-1; D unclear. V was clipped by 8 bases and J by 0 bases, with 11 bases between them. Germline CDR1 reads SQVTM; CDR2 reads ANQGSEA. The CDR3 has 13 residues. CDR3 sequence: CSISGLSGNTIYF. In DNA form, the CDR3 reads TGCAGCATAAGCGGTCTCTCTGGAAACACCATATATTTT.

This clone was picked up one time. This rearrangement joins TRBV6-4 to TRBJ2-1; 14 bases line up with TRBD2. Germline V gene lookup returns CDR1 MRHNA and CDR2 SNTAGT. Unmatched junction bases numbered 13, after V lost 5 bases and J lost 4 bases. The CDR3 covers 19 residues. In DNA, the CDR3 is TGTGCCAGCAGTCCCAGGGGACTAGCGGGAGTAACCCCGTACAATGAGCAGTTCTTC. Its protein is CASSPRGLAGVTPYNEQFF.

The V and J genes are TRBV28 and TRBJ2-7; D uncertain. The CDR3 is 13 residues long. Germline CDR1 MDHEN, CDR2 SYDVKM. Trimming shortened V by 6 bases and J by 4 bases, and 13 bases separated the two germline ends. For the CDR3, the DNA is TGTGCCAGCAGGGGCCCCTATGGATACGAGCAGTACTTC. Translating gives CASRGPYGYEQYF.

This chain uses TRBV28 with TRBJ2-7; TRBD1 aligns across 8 bases. The CDR3 is 15 amino acids. Germline lookup yields CDR1 MDHEN and CDR2 SYDVKM. The V segment lost 2 bases and the J segment 6 bases; nucleotides outside the gene matches: 9. This CDR3 is CASSLPLGQGSEQYF. CDR3 nucleotides: TGTGCCAGCAGTTTACCTCTAGGACAGGGCAGCGAGCAGTACTTC.

This clone was seen a few times. V usage is TRBV6-1 and J usage is TRBJ1-2; no clear D gene. Trimming stripped 3 bases from V and 5 bases from J, with 22 bases between. Germline V gene sequence: CDR1 MNHNS, CDR2 SASEGT. The CDR3 is 17 residues long. CDR3 sequence (DNA): TGTGCCAGCAGTGAGGGTTCGCGACTCCTGGGTGGTTATGGCTACACCTTC. The encoded protein is CASSEGSRLLGGYGYTF.

The rearrangement uses TRBV6-1 and TRBJ1-1; D possibly corresponds to TRBD1 (5 bases). This CDR3 is built from 13 residues. The germline V gene encodes CDR1 MNHNS and CDR2 SASEGT. V was shortened by 6 bases and J by 1 base, with 9 bases between the two germline ends. CDR3 DNA sequence: TGTGCCAGCAGGTCCGACAGGAACACTGAAGCTTTCTTT. It translates to CASRSDRNTEAFF.

The V call is TRBV9, the J call TRBJ2-5, with D possibly TRBD2 on 6 matching bases. V was shortened by 2 bases and J by 4 bases, with 9 bases between the two germline ends. The germline CDR1 and CDR2 sequences are SGDLS and YYNGEE. This CDR3 is built from 13 residues. CDR3 DNA: TGTGCCAGCAGCGTTATGGGGGGAGAGACCCAGTACTTC. Translating it yields CASSVMGGETQYF.

The chain recombines TRBV6-4 with TRBJ2-1; possible D gene TRBD2, 6 bases. Germline CDR1 and CDR2: MRHNA and SNTAGT. The length of the CDR3 is 13 residues. Trimming cost V 6 bases and J 4 bases, with 10 bases left between them. The CDR3 is CASSRDLYNEQFF. The CDR3 DNA reads as TGTGCCAGCAGCCGGGACTTATACAATGAGCAGTTCTTC.

This clone has just a few counts. The chain links TRBV4-1 to TRBJ1-2, with TRBD1 as a possible D gene (6 bases). Deletions cut 1 base from V and 4 bases from J, with 13 bases between. The CDR3 runs to 15 residues. Germline CDR1 is MGHRA and CDR2 is YSYEKL. CDR3 DNA: TGCGCCAGCAGCCAAGTGCAGGGGTCCTCCTATGGCTACACCTTC. The encoded protein is CASSQVQGSSYGYTF.

The J gene is TRBJ2-3, the V gene TRBV11-1, with 7 positions matching TRBD2. Germline values: CDR1 SGHAT, CDR2 FQDESV (reference sequence). The length of the CDR3 is 14 residues. Trimming took 1 base from V and 4 from J; bases not matched to a gene: 2. As DNA, the CDR3 is TGTGCCAGCAGCTTAGGGGAGGGTGCAGATACGCAGTATTTT. It codes for CASSLGEGADTQYF.

This clone occurred once. V and J are TRBV14 and TRBJ2-1; TRBD2 aligns across 8 bases. V lost 4 bases to trimming and J lost 9 bases; unmatched junction nucleotides: 8. The CDR3 is made up of 14 amino acids. Per the germline V gene, CDR1 is SGHDN and CDR2 is FVKESK. The CDR3 DNA reads as TGTGCCAGCAGCCTAGCGGGAAAGGGGCTTGAGCAGTTCTTC. Translating gives CASSLAGKGLEQFF.

This clone was picked up a small number of times. The junction departs from the called germline gene at one end, perhaps through a read error. The chain recombines TRBV14 with TRBJ2-1; 9 nucleotides agree with TRBD2. Germline assignment: CDR1 SGHDN and CDR2 FVKESK. CDR3 size: 21 residues. Here the CDR3 reads CASRQDQGAGGTPPAYNEQFF. Here the CDR3 DNA reads TGTGCCAGCAGGCAAGACCAAGGAGCGGGAGGAACCCCCCCTGCCTACAATGAGCAGTTCTTC.

The chain combines TRBV29-1 with TRBJ1-1; perhaps TRBD1 as D (6 bases). The CDR3 has 13 amino acids. Between the trimmed V and J ends, which lost 6 bases and 4 bases, there was a span of 15 bases. Germline values: CDR1 SQVTM, CDR2 ANQGSEA. CDR3 sequence: CSVRDTGGTEAFF. The DNA for the CDR3 is TGCAGCGTCCGGGACACGGGGGGCACTGAAGCTTTCTTT.

This chain joins TRBV6-6 and TRBJ2-1, with D tentatively TRBD1 (6 bases). Trimming left V 10 bases short and J 7 bases short, with 23 bases between. The CDR3 extends over 15 amino acids. Per the germline V gene, CDR1 is MNHNY and CDR2 is SVGAGI (reference sequence). CDR3 bases: TGTGCCACCGGGCCGTACTTAGCCCAGGGGAATGAGCAGTTCTTC. Its translation: CATGPYLAQGNEQFF.

This rearrangement joins TRBV9 to TRBJ2-5; D remains ambiguous. The CDR3 extends over 13 amino acids. CDR1 is SGDLS and CDR2 is YYNGEE in the germline V gene. V shed 4 bases and J shed 3 bases, with 10 bases lying between them. The CDR3 loop reads CASSSGLKETQYF. The DNA of the CDR3 is TGTGCCAGCAGCTCCGGTCTCAAAGAGACCCAGTACTTC.

This sequence joins TRBV5-1 and TRBJ2-6; TRBD2 might be the D (5 bases). Germline lookup yields CDR1 SGHRS and CDR2 YFSETQ. This CDR3 is built from 16 residues. V was clipped by 0 bases and J by 4 bases, with 11 bases between them. In DNA form, the CDR3 reads TGCGCCAGCAGCTTGGCCGCGGAGGCCGGGGCCAACGTCCTGACTTTC. This translates into CASSLAAEAGANVLTF. The full variable domain, with the rest looked up from reference TRBV5-1 and TRBJ2-6, is KAGVTQTPRYLIKTRGQQVTLSCSPISGHRSVSWYQQTPGQGLQFLFEYFSETQRNKGNFPGRFSGRQFSNSRSEMNVSTLELGDSALYLCASSLAAEAGANVLTFGAGSRLTVL.